A single sample is the source of the 22 T cell receptor beta chains below, sequenced in a study of blood T cell repertoires in COVID-19. Sequencing was performed with immunoSEQ multiplex PCR; in TCRdb, only in-frame clones are kept and a portion is missing. The data contain roughly 300,000 clones, more than 70% of them singletons. Material: PBMCs or T cells enriched from blood (not recorded which). The receptors derive from a woman aged 30 to 39 who had recovered from COVID-19.

The V call is TRBV10-2, the J call TRBJ2-3; the match to TRBD2 covers 9 bases. V was clipped by 5 bases and J by 4 bases; unmatched bases: 7. The germline CDR1 and CDR2 sequences are WSHSY and SAAADI. CDR3 size: 15 residues. CDR3 coding DNA: TGCGCCAGCAGTAGGGGCGGGGGGGGATCAGATACGCAGTATTTT. It specifies CASSRGGGGSDTQYF.

The table lists this clone with a count of one. This chain links TRBV7-2 with TRBJ2-1; 10 bases align to TRBD2. This CDR3 has 16 residues. After removal of 3 bases from V and 4 bases from J, the junction contained 6 bases not matched to a gene. Germline V lookup: CDR1 SGHTA, CDR2 FQGNSA. CDR3 sequence reads: CASSLTASGSYNEQFF. In nucleotides, the CDR3 is TGTGCCAGCAGCTTGACGGCTAGCGGGAGTTACAATGAGCAGTTCTTC.

The chain is built from TRBV4-1 and TRBJ2-5; 10 bases map to TRBD2. V was clipped by 1 base and J by 5 bases; unmatched bases: 7. Germline-derived CDR1 and CDR2 are MGHRA and YSYEKL. The CDR3 runs to 16 residues. CDR3 loop: CASSQGLAGVRETQYF. The CDR3 region has the DNA TGCGCCAGCAGCCAAGGACTAGCGGGTGTTCGGGAGACCCAGTACTTC.

This clone was observed a handful of times. The chain recombines TRBV4-1 with TRBJ1-2; D is undetermined. This CDR3 comprises 14 residues. The ends were cut back, 0 bases at V and 2 bases at J, with 7 bases in the middle. Germline CDR1 MGHRA, CDR2 YSYEKL. The CDR3 region is CASSQDEQNYGYTF. Here the CDR3 DNA reads TGCGCCAGCAGCCAAGATGAACAGAACTATGGCTACACCTTC.

The chain has TRBV19 and TRBJ1-6; D gene unclear. CDR3 length: 14 amino acids. Trimming pared 3 bases from V and 9 bases from J, leaving 12 bases between. From germline, CDR1 is LNHDA and CDR2 SQIVND (reference sequence). CDR3 residues: CASSISSPGSPLHF. CDR3 nucleotides: TGTGCCAGTAGTATCAGCTCGCCGGGTTCACCCCTCCACTTT.

With respect to this clone: The sample has other DNA sequences that encode this CDR3 too. The V gene is TRBV28, the J gene TRBJ2-1; the match to TRBD2 covers 8 bases. Germline V gene data show CDR1 as MDHEN and CDR2 as SYDVKM. V lost 2 bases to trimming and J lost 7 bases; unmatched junction nucleotides: 1. This CDR3 region has 13 residues. The CDR3 sequence is CASSLAGGNEQFF. Here the CDR3 DNA reads TGTGCCAGCAGTTTAGCGGGGGGAAATGAGCAGTTCTTC.

J is TRBJ1-4 and V is TRBV15, with D possibly matching TRBD1 (6 bases). The V gene lost 8 bases and the J gene lost 14 bases, with 15 bases spanning the gap. The CDR3 length is 11 residues. Germline CDR1 and CDR2: LNHNV and YYDKDF (reference sequence). The CDR3 DNA sequence: TGTGCCACCCCCCTGGGACATCGGCTGTTTTTT. It specifies CATPLGHRLFF.

V and J are TRBV2 and TRBJ1-3; 7 nucleotides line up with TRBD1. V was pared by 4 bases and J by 0 bases, with 3 bases of the junction left unmatched. The CDR3 spans 15 residues. CDR1 is SNHLY, CDR2 FYNNEI, per germline. CDR3 sequence reads: CASSARTGSGNTIYF. CDR3 coding DNA: TGTGCCAGCAGTGCTCGGACAGGCTCTGGAAACACCATATATTTT.

The CDR3 loop reads CASSQERWWGRTPMMAFF. CDR3 DNA sequence: TGCGCCAGCAGCCAAGAGCGTTGGTGGGGGCGAACCCCCATGATGGCTTTCTTT. The V call is TRBV4-1, the J call TRBJ1-1, with D possibly matching TRBD1 (6 bases). Germline assignment: CDR1 MGHRA and CDR2 YSYEKL. CDR3 length: 18 residues. Trimming left V 0 bases short and J 11 bases short, with 28 bases between.

This clone appeared a few times. J is TRBJ2-7 and V is TRBV14, with D perhaps matching TRBD1 (5 bases). Germline V gene sequence: CDR1 SGHDN, CDR2 FVKESK. V was clipped by 3 bases and J by 1 base, with 13 bases between them. The CDR3 sequence is 15 residues long. The CDR3 reads CASSHRAGISYEQYF. CDR3 DNA sequence: TGTGCCAGCAGCCATCGGGCAGGGATATCCTACGAGCAGTACTTC.

CDR3 DNA: TGTGCCAGTAGTGTCTGGACGGGGGAATGGAGGTCTAACTATGGCTACACCTTC. Protein product: CASSVWTGEWRSNYGYTF. The J gene is TRBJ1-2, the V gene TRBV19; weak D call: TRBD1 (5 bases). Germline V gene data show CDR1 as LNHDA and CDR2 as SQIVND (reference sequence). The CDR3 contains 18 residues. The V gene lost 5 bases and the J gene lost 0 bases, with 22 bases spanning the gap.

This sequence joins TRBV5-1 and TRBJ1-6, with TRBD1 as a possible D gene (6 bases). CDR3 size: 15 residues. Trimming took 0 bases from V and 8 from J, leaving 12 bases between them. Germline V lookup: CDR1 SGHRS, CDR2 YFSETQ. The CDR3 region is CASSLDGQRDSPLHF. The CDR3 DNA reads as TGCGCCAGCAGCTTGGACGGACAGAGAGATTCACCCCTCCACTTT.

This chain links TRBV7-2 with TRBJ2-1, with 9 bases aligning to TRBD1. The CDR3 covers 15 residues. Losses at the gene ends were 1 base for V and 4 bases for J; bases not matched to a gene: 2. Germline V gene sequence: CDR1 SGHTA, CDR2 FQGNSA. DNA of the CDR3: TGTGCCAGCAGCTTAGGGGACAGGGATTACAATGAGCAGTTCTTC. It codes for CASSLGDRDYNEQFF.

Comment on this clone: Within the sample, other DNA sequences also encode this same CDR3. The chain has TRBV13 and TRBJ1-2; maybe TRBD1 (5 bases). The germline V gene has CDR1 PRHDT and CDR2 FYEKMQ (reference sequence). The CDR3 loop spans 15 amino acids. Trimming stripped 0 bases from V and 2 bases from J, with 10 bases between. CDR3 in DNA: TGTGCCAGCAGCTTAGGATTGACAGCGAACTATGGCTACACCTTC. Translation gives CASSLGLTANYGYTF. Full variable domain (rest looked up from reference TRBV13 and TRBJ1-2): AAGVIQSPRHLIKEKRETATLKCYPIPRHDTVYWYQQGPGQDPQFLISFYEKMQSDKGSIPDRFSAQQFSDYHSELNMSSLELGDSALYFCASSLGLTANYGYTFGSGTRLTVV.

The V call is TRBV6-5, the J call TRBJ1-5; D is perhaps TRBD1 (5 bases). There are 11 residues in the CDR3. The V end lost 8 bases, the J end lost 6 bases, and 8 bases lay between the germline ends. Germline CDR1 and CDR2: MNHEY and SVGAGI. Here the CDR3 reads CASGTIQPQHF. CDR3 DNA sequence: TGTGCCAGCGGGACTATTCAGCCCCAGCATTTT.

This clone has more than one count but fewer than ten. This rearrangement joins TRBV5-1 to TRBJ1-2, with TRBD1 matching 8 bases. Germline values: CDR1 SGHRS, CDR2 YFSETQ. The CDR3 sequence is 15 residues long. Losses at the gene ends were 4 bases for V and 4 bases for J; bases not matched to a gene: 9. This CDR3 is CASSLTRGPAYGYTF. In DNA form, the CDR3 reads TGCGCCAGCAGCCTGACCAGGGGGCCAGCCTATGGCTACACCTTC.

The rearrangement joins TRBV27 to TRBJ2-7; 7 bases line up with TRBD1. V lost 5 bases and J lost 5; bases outside the gene matches: 9. Per germline, CDR1 MNHEY and CDR2 SMNVEV (reference sequence). The CDR3 length is 14 residues. The CDR3 bases are TGTGCCAGCAGTCTCCGACAGGGAGCCCACGAGCAGTACTTC. Its translation is CASSLRQGAHEQYF.

The V gene is TRBV29-1, the J gene TRBJ1-1, with 8 bases aligning to TRBD1. The germline V gene has CDR1 SQVTM and CDR2 ANQGSEA. The CDR3 contains 12 residues. V lost 4 bases and J lost 4; bases outside the gene matches: 2. The CDR3 reads CSVGTGPTEAFF. Here the CDR3 DNA reads TGCAGCGTTGGGACAGGGCCCACTGAAGCTTTCTTT.

The V and J genes are TRBV6-2 or TRBV6-3 and TRBJ1-5; TRBD1 matches 12 bases. This CDR3 region has 19 residues. Germline assignment: CDR1 MNHEY and CDR2 SVGEGT. The V segment lost 4 bases and the J segment 4 bases; nucleotides outside the gene matches: 14. Written as DNA, the CDR3 is TGTGCCAGCAGTTCCCGGGACAGGGGGCGTTGGGGCCAAAATCAGCCCCAGCATTTT. It is translated as CASSSRDRGRWGQNQPQHF.

J is TRBJ1-4 and V is TRBV4-1; 10 bases agree with TRBD1. The germline gives CDR1 MGHRA, CDR2 YSYEKL. Unmatched junction bases numbered 11, after V lost 3 bases and J lost 10 bases. This CDR3 has 16 residues. The CDR3 DNA is TGCGCCAGCAGCCACCACCCCGGGACAGGGGAACGAAAACTGTTTTTT. Its protein product is CASSHHPGTGERKLFF.

V and J are TRBV5-8 and TRBJ2-3; TRBD2 agrees at 14 bases. V lost 0 bases to trimming and J lost 0 bases; unmatched junction nucleotides: 3. Germline V gene sequence: CDR1 SGHTS, CDR2 YDEGEE. This CDR3 comprises 18 residues. The CDR3 reads CASSLVRTSGGSTDTQYF. The CDR3 DNA reads as TGTGCCAGCAGCTTGGTCCGGACTAGCGGGGGGAGCACAGATACGCAGTATTTT.

This chain connects TRBV4-1 to TRBJ2-3; D gene uncertain. This CDR3 contains 19 residues. The germline CDR1 and CDR2 sequences are MGHRA and YSYEKL. V lost 0 bases and J lost 4, with 23 bases in between. The CDR3 DNA reads TGCGCCAGCAGCCAAGATTTCTATAGCACCTTAGCATTCCCAGATACGCAGTATTTT. Its translation: CASSQDFYSTLAFPDTQYF.